These 27 T cell receptor beta chains originate from one sample sequenced in a study of blood T cell repertoires in COVID-19. Profiling relied on immunoSEQ multiplex PCR, and the TCRdb table lists in-frame clones only, not all of them. The data contain some 240,000 clones, roughly 87% of them singletons. What was sequenced was peripheral blood. The receptors were sampled from a man aged 60 to 69 who had recovered from COVID-19.

The rearrangement uses TRBV5-4 and TRBJ2-7; D perhaps matches TRBD2 (7 bases). This CDR3 has 15 residues. Germline V gene sequence: CDR1 SGHNT, CDR2 YYREEE (reference sequence). V dropped 4 bases and J dropped 2 bases, with 16 bases sitting between them. The DNA of the CDR3 is TGTGCCAGCAGCGGGGGGGGCGGGGCCCCCTACGAGCAGTACTTC. The encoded protein is CASSGGGGAPYEQYF.

As for this clone: At the DNA level, this CDR3 is encoded by other sequences in the same sample as well. The genes are TRBV5-6 and TRBJ2-7; D perhaps matches TRBD1 (6 bases). Trimming took 0 bases from V and 2 from J, leaving 9 bases between them. CDR1 is SGHDT, CDR2 YYEEEE, per germline. CDR3 size: 14 residues. The chain's CDR3 is CASSLVPGAYEQYF. CDR3 DNA: TGTGCCAGCAGCTTGGTGCCAGGGGCCTACGAGCAGTACTTC. The variable domain in full, with the rest retrieved from reference TRBV5-6 and TRBJ2-7, is DAGVTQSPTHLIKTRGQQVTLRCSPKSGHDTVSWYQQALGQGPQFIFQYYEEEERQRGNFPDRFSGHQFPNYSSELNVNALLLGDSALYLCASSLVPGAYEQYFGPGTRLTVT.

The chain uses TRBV3-1 (or the pseudogene TRBV3-2) and TRBJ1-6, with D unresolved. V lost 4 bases to trimming and J lost 15 bases, with 13 bases between them. This CDR3 has 12 amino acids. The germline CDR1 and CDR2 sequences are LGHDT and YNNKEL (reference sequence). Written as DNA, the CDR3 is TGTGCCAGCAGCCGCACCGGGGAGGGCCTCCACTTT. Its translation: CASSRTGEGLHF.

The chain uses TRBV18 and TRBJ2-7; 8 bases agree with TRBD1. Germline CDR1 KGHSH, CDR2 LQKENI. V gave up 3 bases and J gave up 2 bases; unmatched junction bases: 6. The CDR3 is 15 amino acids. CDR3 sequence (DNA): TGTGCCAGCTCACCTACACTGGACAGGGCCTACGAGCAGTACTTC. Protein sequence: CASSPTLDRAYEQYF.

The V call is TRBV16, the J call TRBJ1-1; D may be TRBD1 (5 bases). CDR1 and CDR2 from the germline V gene are KGHSY and FQNENV. V was pared by 2 bases and J by 2 bases, with 21 bases between. The CDR3 has 18 amino acids. The CDR3 DNA is TGTGCCAGCAGCCAACGTATTGGGGGGAACGGGGAAAACACTGAAGCTTTCTTT. It yields the protein CASSQRIGGNGENTEAFF.

The genes are TRBV11-2 and TRBJ2-3; TRBD1 matches 8 bases. This CDR3 has 15 amino acids. Germline V gives CDR1 SGHAT, CDR2 FQNNGV. V shed 3 bases, J shed 4 bases, and the junction held 6 bases outside the gene matches. CDR3 nucleotides: TGTGCCAGCAGCTTGACAGGGGCCGGGGCAGATACGCAGTATTTT. As protein: CASSLTGAGADTQYF.

V is TRBV11-2 and J is TRBJ2-2; D uncertain. CDR3 length equals 15 residues. Trimming stripped 2 bases from V and 2 bases from J, with 9 bases between. The V gene's germline CDR1 is SGHAT and CDR2 FQNNGV. In nucleotides, the CDR3 is TGTGCCAGCAGCTTATTTTCTAGAAACACCGGGGAGCTGTTTTTT. Translating it yields CASSLFSRNTGELFF.

The gene calls are TRBV5-1 and TRBJ2-1; D gene uncertain. The germline V gene encodes CDR1 SGHRS and CDR2 YFSETQ. V was cut by 0 bases and J by 7 bases, with 11 bases left in between. The CDR3 spans 14 residues. The CDR3 nucleotides read TGCGCCAGCAGCTTGGGGTCCGAACTAAATGAGCAGTTCTTC. Encoded protein: CASSLGSELNEQFF.

This chain links TRBV12-3 or TRBV12-4 with TRBJ2-7; D is perhaps TRBD1 (5 bases). V dropped 2 bases and J dropped 12 bases, with 11 bases sitting between them. The CDR3 spans 11 residues. This CDR3 reads CASSLTGSPYF. As DNA, the CDR3 is TGTGCCAGCAGTTTAACAGGATCTCCGTACTTC.

A single count supports this clone. The rearrangement links TRBV5-5 to TRBJ2-3, with a weak D call TRBD2 (6 bases). CDR1 is SGHKS, CDR2 YYEKEE, per germline (reference sequence). The CDR3 sequence is 14 residues long. Between the trimmed V and J ends, which lost 4 bases and 2 bases, there was a span of 11 bases. This CDR3 is CASSLGGITDTQYF. DNA of the CDR3: TGTGCCAGCAGCCTAGGCGGGATCACAGATACGCAGTATTTT. The complete variable domain, with remaining parts taken from reference TRBV5-5 and TRBJ2-3, reads DAGVTQSPTHLIKTRGQQVTLRCSPISGHKSVSWYQQVLGQGPQFIFQYYEKEERGRGNFPDRFSARQFPNYSSELNVNALLLGDSALYLCASSLGGITDTQYFGPGTRLTVL.

This clone appeared a single time. The J gene is TRBJ2-3, the V gene TRBV2, with TRBD2 as a possible D gene (6 bases). The germline V gene encodes CDR1 SNHLY and CDR2 FYNNEI. Trimming cost V 6 bases and J 1 base, with 20 bases left between them. The CDR3 sequence is 17 residues long. DNA for the CDR3: TGTGCCAGCAGCCAGGAGGGAAGGATGGTAGGCACAGATACGCAGTATTTT. Residues: CASSQEGRMVGTDTQYF.

This clone was detected once. The chain couples TRBV7-9 to TRBJ1-2; D unresolved. From germline, CDR1 is SEHNR and CDR2 FQNEAQ (reference sequence). Trimming took 3 bases from V and 2 from J, leaving 10 bases between them. The CDR3 sequence is 14 residues long. The DNA for the CDR3 is TGTGCCAGCAGCTTTGTCGGGAGGAACTATGGCTACACCTTC. It translates to CASSFVGRNYGYTF.

V gene TRBV7-9 combines with J gene TRBJ1-4; D remains ambiguous. V dropped 2 bases and J dropped 8 bases, with 9 bases sitting between them. The CDR3 spans 13 residues. Looked up from germline, CDR1 is SEHNR and CDR2 is FQNEAQ (reference sequence). As DNA, the CDR3 is TGTGCCAGCAGCTTACAGACAAACGAAAAACTGTTTTTT. Translating it yields CASSLQTNEKLFF.

The V and J genes are TRBV7-2 and TRBJ2-7; D is perhaps TRBD1 (5 bases). Between the trimmed V and J ends, which lost 1 base and 4 bases, there was a span of 11 bases. The CDR3 covers 14 residues. The germline CDR1 and CDR2 sequences are SGHTA and FQGNSA. This CDR3 is CASSLGGRRYEQYF. The CDR3 bases are TGTGCCAGCAGCTTAGGGGGCAGACGATACGAGCAGTACTTC.

The count of this clone is one. This chain joins TRBV6-5 and TRBJ2-1; D is uncertain. The CDR3 is 13 amino acids. Germline lookup yields CDR1 MNHEY and CDR2 SVGAGI. The V gene lost 4 bases and the J gene lost 9 bases, with 13 bases spanning the gap. The chain's CDR3 is CASSSFRRSEQFF. The CDR3 DNA follows: TGTGCCAGCAGTTCCTTTCGCCGGAGTGAGCAGTTCTTC.

This sequence joins TRBV28 and TRBJ1-3, with D maybe TRBD1 (5 bases). The CDR3 covers 15 residues. Trimming removed 4 bases from V and 1 base from J, with 11 bases in between. The germline V gene encodes CDR1 MDHEN and CDR2 SYDVKM. As DNA, the CDR3 is TGTGCCAGCAGTTCCGTGGGGGGGTCTGGAAACACCATATATTTT. Protein sequence: CASSSVGGSGNTIYF.

In this sample, this clone turned up once. The V call is TRBV2, the J call TRBJ1-6; 8 positions agree with TRBD1. Trimming removed 6 bases from V and 9 bases from J; junction bases left unmatched: 7. Germline V gives CDR1 SNHLY, CDR2 FYNNEI. The CDR3 spans 14 residues. DNA for the CDR3: TGTGCCAGCAGAAATACAGGGGGAGGTTCACCCCTCCACTTT. Protein: CASRNTGGGSPLHF.

This rearrangement joins TRBV10-1 to TRBJ2-5; possible D gene TRBD2, 7 bases. CDR1 is WNHNN and CDR2 is SYGVQD in the germline V gene (reference sequence). This CDR3 comprises 14 residues. Trimming pared 4 bases from V and 4 bases from J, leaving 13 bases between. CDR3 protein: CASSAGGLGETQYF. As DNA, the CDR3 is TGCGCCAGCAGTGCGGGGGGCTTGGGAGAGACCCAGTACTTC.

Written as DNA, the CDR3 is TGCGCCAGCAGCTTGGGGGACACCGGATACCAAGAGACCCAGTACTTC. Translating it yields CASSLGDTGYQETQYF. This rearrangement joins TRBV5-1 to TRBJ2-5; possibly TRBD1 for D (6 bases). Between the trimmed V and J ends, which lost 0 bases and 0 bases, there was a span of 12 bases. CDR1 and CDR2 (germline): SGHRS, YFSETQ. This CDR3 spans 16 amino acids.

J is TRBJ1-2 and V is TRBV30; maybe TRBD1 (5 bases). Germline-derived CDR1 and CDR2 are GTSNPN and SVGIG (reference sequence). Trimming cost V 3 bases and J 8 bases, with 19 bases left between them. The CDR3 consists of 14 residues. CDR3 bases: TGTGCCTGGAGGGGGAGGCAATCGTGGGACGGCTACACCTTC. Translation gives CAWRGRQSWDGYTF.

J is TRBJ2-3 and V is TRBV5-1, with D possibly being TRBD1 (6 bases). The CDR3 has 15 residues. CDR1 and CDR2 from the germline V gene are SGHRS and YFSETQ. V was clipped by 0 bases and J by 1 base, with 9 bases between them. CDR3 sequence (DNA): TGCGCCAGCAGCTTGGAGGGGGTTGGCACAGATACGCAGTATTTT. It codes for CASSLEGVGTDTQYF.

This sequence joins TRBV24-1 and TRBJ2-3, with a tentative D call TRBD1 (5 bases). There are 13 residues in the CDR3. Trimming took off 10 bases at V and 0 bases at J, with 10 bases between the two ends. From germline, CDR1 is KGHDR and CDR2 SFDVKD. CDR3 nucleotide sequence: TGTGCCACAGCGACAGTCAGCACAGATACGCAGTATTTT. This gives the protein CATATVSTDTQYF.

The CDR3 region has the DNA TGTGCCACCAGCACCATTCTAGCGCACAGCTCTGGGGCCAACGTCCTGACTTTC. Amino acid sequence: CATSTILAHSSGANVLTF. The chain is built from TRBV15 and TRBJ2-6; D is possibly TRBD2 (6 bases). The germline V gene has CDR1 LNHNV and CDR2 YYDKDF (reference sequence). The V gene lost 4 bases and the J gene lost 0 bases, with 16 bases spanning the gap. This CDR3 has 18 amino acids.

This clone was seen more than once but under ten times. The chain is built from TRBV11-2 and TRBJ2-5, with 9 positions matching TRBD2. Losses at the gene ends were 8 bases for V and 5 bases for J; bases not matched to a gene: 12. The CDR3 covers 15 residues. Germline V gene lookup returns CDR1 SGHAT and CDR2 FQNNGV. CDR3 coding DNA: TGTGCCAGCTCCAGCCGGCGGGGGGGCGGCGAGACCCAGTACTTC. This encodes CASSSRRGGGETQYF.

The chain couples TRBV24-1 to TRBJ2-5, with 9 bases identical to TRBD2. The germline V gene has CDR1 KGHDR and CDR2 SFDVKD. The CDR3 contains 17 residues. V lost 1 base, J lost 3 bases, and 8 bases stayed unmatched. The CDR3 loop is CATSDFIRSGGKETQYF. The CDR3 region has the DNA TGTGCCACCAGTGATTTTATTAGGAGCGGGGGGAAAGAGACCCAGTACTTC.

The rearrangement links TRBV18 to TRBJ1-6; 7 nucleotides agree with TRBD1. Trimming cost V 10 bases and J 8 bases; bases outside gene matches: 8. Germline CDR1 is KGHSH and CDR2 is LQKENI. This CDR3 has 13 residues. CDR3 nucleotide sequence: TGTGCCACAAGACAGGGAGGCGATTCACCCCTCCACTTT. Translating gives CATRQGGDSPLHF.

This clone came up once. The chain joins TRBV19 to TRBJ2-1; 9 nucleotides align to TRBD2. The trim removed 1 base at V and 6 bases at J, leaving 16 bases unmatched. This CDR3 is built from 19 residues. CDR1 and CDR2 (germline): LNHDA, SQIVND (reference sequence). DNA for the CDR3: TGTGCCAGTAGTATAGTTTTCGCGGGGGGGTTTTCTCCGTTCAATGAGCAGTTCTTC. Protein: CASSIVFAGGFSPFNEQFF.